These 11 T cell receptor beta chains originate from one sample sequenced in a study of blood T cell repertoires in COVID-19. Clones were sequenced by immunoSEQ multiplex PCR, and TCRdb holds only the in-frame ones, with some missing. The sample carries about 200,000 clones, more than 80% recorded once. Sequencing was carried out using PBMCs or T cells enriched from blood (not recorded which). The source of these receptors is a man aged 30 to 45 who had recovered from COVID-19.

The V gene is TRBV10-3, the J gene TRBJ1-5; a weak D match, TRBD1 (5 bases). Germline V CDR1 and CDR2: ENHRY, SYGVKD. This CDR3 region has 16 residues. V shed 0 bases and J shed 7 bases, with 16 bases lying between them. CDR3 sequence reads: CAISESFSGKGQPQHF. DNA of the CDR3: TGTGCCATCAGTGAGTCTTTTTCAGGGAAAGGACAGCCCCAGCATTTT.

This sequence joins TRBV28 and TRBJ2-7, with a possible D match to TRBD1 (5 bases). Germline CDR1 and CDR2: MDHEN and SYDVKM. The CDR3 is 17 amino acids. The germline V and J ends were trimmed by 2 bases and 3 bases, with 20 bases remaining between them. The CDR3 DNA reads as TGTGCCAGCAGTTTAGGGGCGGTGGTACAGGACGTCTACGAGCAGTACTTC. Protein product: CASSLGAVVQDVYEQYF.

The CDR3 nucleotides read TGCGCCAGCAGCCACTCCGGGACAGCGCGGGGCACTGAAGCTTTCTTT. It translates to CASSHSGTARGTEAFF. V usage is TRBV4-3 and J usage is TRBJ1-1, with 7 bases aligning to TRBD1. The germline V gene encodes CDR1 LGHNA and CDR2 YSLEER. Trimming at V came to 3 bases and at J to 4 bases, leaving 11 bases not matched to a gene. This CDR3 is built from 16 residues.

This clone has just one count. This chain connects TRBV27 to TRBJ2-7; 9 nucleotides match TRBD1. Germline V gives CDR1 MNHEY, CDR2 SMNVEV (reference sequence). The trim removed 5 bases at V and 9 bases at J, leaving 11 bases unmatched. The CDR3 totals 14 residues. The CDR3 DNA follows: TGTGCCAGCAGTCCGGACAGGGGTAGGATTGGGCAGTACTTC. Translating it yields CASSPDRGRIGQYF.

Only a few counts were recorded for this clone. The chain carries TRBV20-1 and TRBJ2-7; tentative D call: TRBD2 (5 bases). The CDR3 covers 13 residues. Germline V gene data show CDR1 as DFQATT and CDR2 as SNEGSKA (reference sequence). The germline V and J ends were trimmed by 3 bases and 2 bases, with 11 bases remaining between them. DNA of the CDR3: TGCAGTGCTAGTATCGGACTCACCTACGAGCAGTACTTC. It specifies CSASIGLTYEQYF.

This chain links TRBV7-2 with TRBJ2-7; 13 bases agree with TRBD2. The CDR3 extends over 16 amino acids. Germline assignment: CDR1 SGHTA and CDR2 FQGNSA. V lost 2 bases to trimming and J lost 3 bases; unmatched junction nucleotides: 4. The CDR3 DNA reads TGTGCCAGCAGCTTAAGGACTAGCGGGAGTTTCTACGAGCAGTACTTC. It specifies CASSLRTSGSFYEQYF.

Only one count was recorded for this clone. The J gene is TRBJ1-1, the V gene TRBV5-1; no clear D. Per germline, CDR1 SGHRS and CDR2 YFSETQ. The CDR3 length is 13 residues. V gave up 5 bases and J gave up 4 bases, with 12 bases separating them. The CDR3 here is CASRLLEGTEAFF. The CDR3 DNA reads TGCGCCAGCAGACTCCTAGAGGGCACTGAAGCTTTCTTT.

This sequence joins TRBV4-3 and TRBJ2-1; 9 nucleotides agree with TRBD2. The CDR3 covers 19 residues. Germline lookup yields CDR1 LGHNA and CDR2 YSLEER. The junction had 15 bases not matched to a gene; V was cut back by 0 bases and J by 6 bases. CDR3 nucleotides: TGCGCCAGCAGCCAAGATCGAATAGCGGGAGTACCCAACCCCAATGAGCAGTTCTTC. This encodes CASSQDRIAGVPNPNEQFF.

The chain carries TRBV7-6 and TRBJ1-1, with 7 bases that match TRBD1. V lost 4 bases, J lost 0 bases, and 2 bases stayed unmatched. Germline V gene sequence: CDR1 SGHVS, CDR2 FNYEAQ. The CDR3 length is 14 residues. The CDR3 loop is CASSSGTVNTEAFF. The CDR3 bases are TGTGCCAGCAGCTCAGGGACAGTGAACACTGAAGCTTTCTTT.

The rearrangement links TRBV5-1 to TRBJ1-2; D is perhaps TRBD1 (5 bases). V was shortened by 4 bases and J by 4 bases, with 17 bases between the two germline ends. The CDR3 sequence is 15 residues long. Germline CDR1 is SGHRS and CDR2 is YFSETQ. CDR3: CASSLETAGGYGYTF. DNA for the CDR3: TGCGCCAGCAGCCTGGAGACAGCCGGTGGCTATGGCTACACCTTC.

The DNA for the CDR3 is TGTGCCACCAGCAGAGATTTGTCGGAACAGAATCAGCCCCAGCATTTT. Encoded protein: CATSRDLSEQNQPQHF. The V call is TRBV15, the J call TRBJ1-5, with D uncertain. The CDR3 length is 16 residues. Germline assignment: CDR1 LNHNV and CDR2 YYDKDF (reference sequence). V lost 0 bases to trimming and J lost 4 bases, with 13 bases between them.